The sequence of this T cell receptor (beta chain) was determined in a study of blood T cell repertoires in COVID-19. Unmatched junction bases numbered 14, after V lost 3 bases and J lost 5 bases. The CDR3 has 17 amino acids. Germline CDR1 SGHRS, CDR2 YFSETQ. Using immunoSEQ multiplex PCR, the repertoire was profiled, and TCRdb retains in-frame clones only, with some absent. The data hold 290,000 or so clones, with 90% observed a single time. The sample consisted of PBMCs or T cells enriched from blood (not recorded which). The TCR sequence derives from a young woman with acute COVID-19. The V call is TRBV5-1, the J call TRBJ1-3; 7 bases align to TRBD1. As DNA, the CDR3 is TGCGCCAGCAGCTCCCGGCAGGGGGGCAGATCTAGAAACACCATATATTTT. This encodes CASSSRQGGRSRNTIYF.